These 3 T cell receptor beta chains were all obtained from the same sample, sequenced in a study of CD8 T cells in Susac syndrome. RNA totalling roughly 0.45 to 1 ug underwent reverse transcription with random hexamers. One entry per CDR3 protein results from TCRdb running MiXCR on the immunoSEQ multiplex PCR reads. The data hold approximately 270,000 distinct CDR3 sequences, with around 93% observed a single time. Sequencing input: CD4+ T cells from PBMCs. The receptors stem from a human donor with multiple sclerosis.

The rearrangement links TRBV11-2 to TRBJ2-3; D gene unclear. V lost 5 bases to trimming and J lost 7 bases, with 7 bases between them. The CDR3 runs 11 residues. Germline V gene sequence: CDR1 SGHAT, CDR2 FQNNGV. CDR3 nucleotides: TGTGCCAGCAGCCCCGGCCATACGCAGTATTTT. Amino acids: CASSPGHTQYF.

V gene TRBV5-6 combines with J gene TRBJ1-6; D is unclear. CDR3 length: 13 residues. V was shortened by 3 bases and J by 5 bases, with 6 bases between the two germline ends. Germline-derived CDR1 and CDR2 are SGHDT and YYEEEE. CDR3 in amino acids: CASSWADNSPLHF. CDR3 DNA sequence: TGTGCCAGCAGCTGGGCGGATAATTCACCCCTCCACTTT.

This sequence joins TRBV7-8 and TRBJ2-1, with D tentatively TRBD1 (6 bases). V dropped 3 bases and J dropped 3 bases, with 18 bases sitting between them. Germline V CDR1 and CDR2: SGHVS, FQNEAQ. This CDR3 is 17 amino acids long. Written as DNA, the CDR3 is TGTGCCAGCAGCTTTATCACGAAGGGGGTCCTCTACAATGAGCAGTTCTTC. Its protein product is CASSFITKGVLYNEQFF. Variable domain in full (rest from reference TRBV7-8 and TRBJ2-1): GAGVSQSPRYKVAKRGQDVALRCDPISGHVSLFWYQQALGQGPEFLTYFQNEAQLDKSGLPSDRFFAERPEGSVSTLKIQRTQQEDSAVYLCASSFITKGVLYNEQFFGPGTRLTVL.